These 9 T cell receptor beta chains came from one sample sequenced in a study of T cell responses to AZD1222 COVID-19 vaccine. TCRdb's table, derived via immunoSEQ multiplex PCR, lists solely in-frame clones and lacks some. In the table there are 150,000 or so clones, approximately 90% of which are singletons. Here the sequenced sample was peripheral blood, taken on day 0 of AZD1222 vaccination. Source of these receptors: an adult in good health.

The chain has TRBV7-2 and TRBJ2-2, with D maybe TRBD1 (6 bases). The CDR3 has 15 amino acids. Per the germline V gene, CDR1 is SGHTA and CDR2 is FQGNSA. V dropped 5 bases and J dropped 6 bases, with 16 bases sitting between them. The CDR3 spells CASSLQRGKAGELFF. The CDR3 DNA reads TGTGCCAGCAGCCTACAAAGGGGGAAGGCCGGGGAGCTGTTTTTT.

CDR3 in amino acids: CASSLGGQTKAFF. The CDR3, as DNA: TGTGCCAGCAGCTTAGGAGGACAGACCAAAGCTTTCTTT. V is TRBV7-8 and J is TRBJ1-1; the D gene is possibly TRBD1 (6 bases). The CDR3 runs 13 residues. Deletions cut 1 base from V and 9 bases from J, with 12 bases between. The germline V gene has CDR1 SGHVS and CDR2 FQNEAQ.

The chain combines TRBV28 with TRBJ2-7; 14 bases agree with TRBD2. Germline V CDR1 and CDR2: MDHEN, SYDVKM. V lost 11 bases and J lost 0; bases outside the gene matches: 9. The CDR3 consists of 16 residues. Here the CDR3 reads CASGTSGSPSSYEQYF. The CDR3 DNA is TGTGCCTCCGGGACTAGCGGGAGTCCGAGCTCCTACGAGCAGTACTTC.

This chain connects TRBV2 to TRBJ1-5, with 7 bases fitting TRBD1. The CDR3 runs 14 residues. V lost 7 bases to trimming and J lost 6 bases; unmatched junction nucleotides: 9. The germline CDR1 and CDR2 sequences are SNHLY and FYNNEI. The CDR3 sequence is CASNRQGYGQPQHF. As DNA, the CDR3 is TGTGCCAGCAATAGACAGGGATACGGTCAGCCCCAGCATTTT.

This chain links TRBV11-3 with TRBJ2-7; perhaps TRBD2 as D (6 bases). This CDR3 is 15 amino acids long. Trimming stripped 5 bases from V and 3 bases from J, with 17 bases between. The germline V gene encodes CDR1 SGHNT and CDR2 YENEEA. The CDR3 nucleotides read TGTGCCAGCAGCCAGCGCGCGGGACTCTTCTACGAGCAGTACTTC. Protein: CASSQRAGLFYEQYF.

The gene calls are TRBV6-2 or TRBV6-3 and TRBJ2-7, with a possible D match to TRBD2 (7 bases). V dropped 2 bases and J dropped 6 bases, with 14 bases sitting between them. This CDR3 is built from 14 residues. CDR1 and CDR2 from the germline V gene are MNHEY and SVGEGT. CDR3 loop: CASSYGGGATEQYF. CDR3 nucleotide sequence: TGTGCCAGCAGTTACGGCGGGGGCGCCACCGAGCAGTACTTC.

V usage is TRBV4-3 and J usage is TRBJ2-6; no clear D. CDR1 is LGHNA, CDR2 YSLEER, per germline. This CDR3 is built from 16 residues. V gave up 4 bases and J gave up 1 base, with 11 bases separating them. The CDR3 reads CASSPGDGSGANVLTF. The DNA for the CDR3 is TGCGCCAGCAGCCCCGGCGACGGGTCTGGGGCCAACGTCCTGACTTTC.

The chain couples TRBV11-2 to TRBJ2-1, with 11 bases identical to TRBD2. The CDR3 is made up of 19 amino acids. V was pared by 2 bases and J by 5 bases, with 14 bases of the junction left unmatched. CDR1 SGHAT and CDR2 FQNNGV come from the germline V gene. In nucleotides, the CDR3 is TGTGCCAGCAGCTTACAGGGGTTACTAAGACTAGCGGGGAACAATGAGCAGTTCTTC. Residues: CASSLQGLLRLAGNNEQFF. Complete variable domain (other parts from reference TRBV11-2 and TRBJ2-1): EAGVAQSPRYKIIEKRQSVAFWCNPISGHATLYWYQQILGQGPKLLIQFQNNGVVDDSQLPKDRFSAERLKGVDSTLKIQPAKLEDSAVYLCASSLQGLLRLAGNNEQFFGPGTRLTVL.

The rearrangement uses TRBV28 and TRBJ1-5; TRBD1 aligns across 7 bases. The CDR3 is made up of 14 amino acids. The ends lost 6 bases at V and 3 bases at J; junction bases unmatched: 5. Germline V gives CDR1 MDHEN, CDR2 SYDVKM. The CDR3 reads CASSRDRTNQPQHF. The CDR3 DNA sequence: TGTGCCAGCAGCCGGGACAGAACCAATCAGCCCCAGCATTTT. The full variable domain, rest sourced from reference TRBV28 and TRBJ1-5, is DVKVTQSSRYLVKRTGEKVFLECVQDMDHENMFWYRQDPGLGLRLIYFSYDVKMKEKGDIPEGYSVSREKKERFSLILESASTNQTSMYLCASSRDRTNQPQHFGDGTRLSIL.